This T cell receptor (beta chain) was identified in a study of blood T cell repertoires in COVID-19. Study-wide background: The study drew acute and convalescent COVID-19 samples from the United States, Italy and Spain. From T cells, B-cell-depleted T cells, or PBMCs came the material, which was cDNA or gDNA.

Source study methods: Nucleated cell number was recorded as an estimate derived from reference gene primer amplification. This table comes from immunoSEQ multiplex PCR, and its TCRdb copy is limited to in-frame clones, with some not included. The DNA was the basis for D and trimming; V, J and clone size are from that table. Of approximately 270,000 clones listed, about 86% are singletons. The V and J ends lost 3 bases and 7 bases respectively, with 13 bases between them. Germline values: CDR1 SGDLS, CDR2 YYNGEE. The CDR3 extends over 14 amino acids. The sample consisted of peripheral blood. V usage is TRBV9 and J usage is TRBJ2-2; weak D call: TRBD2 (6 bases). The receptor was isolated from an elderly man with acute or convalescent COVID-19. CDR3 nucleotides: TGTGCCAGCAGCGGACAATCCGGGGGCGGGGAGCTGTTTTTT. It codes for CASSGQSGGGELFF.